This record covers a single TCR beta chain. Its target is not known. All participants were of European descent. CDR1 is LNHDA and CDR2 is SQIVND in the germline V gene (reference sequence). The V gene lost 9 bases and the J gene lost 5 bases, with 19 bases spanning the gap. The CDR3 runs to 15 residues. The data stem from a study of untreated major depressive disorder. Clones were read by immunoSEQ multiplex PCR, and TCRdb kept only the in-frame ones, dropping some. The sample includes roughly 25,000 clones, about 90% of them seen just once. Study-wide results and limits: TRBV05-01 (Vbeta 5.1) usage was higher in CD4+ T cells of depressed patients than controls.

The chain joins TRBV19 to TRBJ1-4, with a tentative D call TRBD1 (6 bases). Sequenced material: CD4+ T cells from PBMCs. The sequence was collected from a woman between 25 and 40 years old with major depressive disorder. CDR3 protein: CARRWTEQRNEKLFF. CDR3 nucleotides: TGTGCCAGAAGATGGACAGAGCAACGAAATGAAAAACTGTTTTTT.